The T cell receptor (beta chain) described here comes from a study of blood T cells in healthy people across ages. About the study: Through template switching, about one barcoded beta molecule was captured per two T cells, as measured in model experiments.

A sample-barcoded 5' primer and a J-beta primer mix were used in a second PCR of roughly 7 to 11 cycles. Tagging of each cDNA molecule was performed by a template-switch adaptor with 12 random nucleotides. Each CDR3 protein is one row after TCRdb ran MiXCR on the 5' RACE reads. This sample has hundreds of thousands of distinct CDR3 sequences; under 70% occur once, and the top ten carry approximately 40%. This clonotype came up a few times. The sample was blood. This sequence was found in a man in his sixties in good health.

The CDR3, as DNA: TGTGCCAGCAGCTTAGTTGGGCGGGATAAGTACAATGAGCAGTTCTTC. Translation gives CASSLVGRDKYNEQFF. The chain uses TRBV7-2 and TRBJ2-1; D perhaps matches TRBD2 (6 bases). The CDR3 is 16 residues long. Trimming stripped 1 base from V and 4 bases from J, with 14 bases between. CDR1 and CDR2 from the germline V gene are SGHTA and FQGNSA.